The present T cell receptor beta chain was sequenced within a study of human T cells and chemical hapten exposure. Time point given: pre-sensitization, week 0. Treatment noted: therapeutic diphenylcyclopropenone sensitization with weekly scalp DPC. People who gave samples had alopecia, were 18 to 70 years old, and were suitable for DPC. From the RACE reads, TCRdb called clonotypes with MiXCR, one entry per CDR3 protein. The top ten clones hold more than 1.5% of a sample with fewer than 140,000 distinct CDR3 sequences, 10% to 15% of them seen once. The CDR3 length is 13 residues. This sequence originates from a woman in her 50s with alopecia areata. Some clones in this sample may be carry-over from other donors' samples. Here the sequenced sample was whole blood, taken in connection with sensitization to the hapten diphenylcyclopropenone (DPC). The J gene is TRBJ1-1, the V gene TRBV3-2; TRBD1 is the table's D call and was not checked against the DNA. TRBV3-2 is listed as a pseudogene. Here the CDR3 DNA reads TGTGCCAGCAGCTCCAGGGTTAACACTGAAGCTTTCTTT. Its protein product is CASSSRVNTEAFF.